Detailed here is one TCR beta chain. Vbeta (60) and Jbeta (13) primers were used in the PCR. This table comes from immunoSEQ multiplex PCR, and its TCRdb copy is limited to in-frame clones, with some not included. The data show roughly 150,000 clones, around three quarters seen once. This sample stems from a study of cytomegalovirus exposure and HLA in healthy donors. Germline assignment: CDR1 SEHNR and CDR2 FQNEAQ (reference sequence). The CDR3 is 14 residues long. V shed 3 bases and J 11 bases; nucleotides not matched to a gene: 12. The sample comprised PBMCs. The sequence derives from a male donor in good health and CMV-seronegative. The V gene is TRBV7-9, the J gene TRBJ1-1; 7 bases are a match to TRBD1. CDR3 sequence reads: CASSFRQGVGEAFF. CDR3 in DNA: TGTGCCAGCAGCTTCCGGCAGGGGGTCGGGGAGGCTTTCTTT.